This T cell receptor beta chain was recovered during a study of shared clonotypes between healthy human individuals. The CDR3 contains 14 residues. Germline assignment: CDR1 MNHNS and CDR2 SASEGT. V shed 4 bases and J shed 1 base, with 10 bases lying between them. Profiled with immunoSEQ multiplex PCR; TCRdb holds only in-frame clones, not every one. Here the sample spans approximately 2,000,000 clones, 85% to 95% being singletons. Terminally differentiated effector memory CD45RA+ cells were excluded from the naive CD8 cells, which were CD45RO-negative and positively selected for CCR7. This clone was observed once.

The V call is TRBV6-1, the J call TRBJ1-1; tentatively, D is TRBD1 (5 bases). The sample comprised naive CD8+ T cells from PBMCs. This sequence was found in a man aged 18 to 30 in good health. Some clones in this sample may be carry-over from other donors' samples. CDR3 sequence reads: CASSGGRWNTEAFF. For the CDR3, the DNA is TGTGCCAGCAGTGGGGGCCGGTGGAACACTGAAGCTTTCTTT.